The 10 T cell receptor beta chains below come from one sample, sequenced in a study of shared clonotypes between healthy human individuals (dated by TCRdb to the early 2020s). For the CD8 naive samples, CD45RO-negative cells were positively selected for CCR7, yielding a CD45RA+CCR7+ population from which TemRA cells were excluded. Library construction relied on the immunoSEQ multiplex PCR assay. TCRdb limited this immuneACCESS table to in-frame rearrangements with V and J called. A share of clones is missing; checked studies link under half to unresolved V genes, and the rest is unexplained. Here the sample has around 2.1 million clones; 93% occur a single time. The leading ten clones occupy over 1.5% of the sample. Input material: naive CD8+ T cells from PBMCs. Explained via the paper, the cell subset or site label denotes: CD45RA+CCR7+. The source of these receptors is a man between 18 and 29 years old in good health. Some clones in this sample may be carry-over from other donors' samples.

The CDR3 DNA sequence: TGCGCCAGCAGCCTTCGGACTAGCTCCTACAATGAGCAGTTCTTC. It translates to CASSLRTSSYNEQFF. The chain recombines TRBV4-1 with TRBJ2-1; 7 bases are a match to TRBD2. CDR1 MGHRA and CDR2 YSYEKL come from the germline V gene. The CDR3 totals 15 residues. V lost 4 bases to trimming and J lost 0 bases; unmatched junction nucleotides: 3.

In regard to this clone: Different DNA sequences within this sample yield the same CDR3. The genes are TRBV18 and TRBJ2-7; D is unresolved. V was trimmed by 3 bases and J by 3 bases, leaving 12 bases between them. Per germline, CDR1 KGHSH and CDR2 LQKENI. The CDR3 runs 14 residues. As DNA, the CDR3 is TGTGCCAGCTCACCTAATAGCCTGGGCTACGAGCAGTACTTC. The encoded protein is CASSPNSLGYEQYF. The full variable domain, its missing parts supplied by reference TRBV18 and TRBJ2-7, is NAGVMQNPRHLVRRRGQEARLRCSPMKGHSHVYWYRQLPEEGLKFMVYLQKENIIDESGMPKERFSAEFPKEGPSILRIQQVVRGDSAAYFCASSPNSLGYEQYFGPGTRLTVT.

This chain links TRBV4-1 with TRBJ2-3, with unresolved D. Germline-derived CDR1 and CDR2 are MGHRA and YSYEKL. This CDR3 comprises 18 residues. Trimming pared 2 bases from V and 2 bases from J, leaving 20 bases between. As DNA, the CDR3 is TGCGCCAGCAGCCAAAGGTTGGGTGTGGCAGCCTTCACAGATACGCAGTATTTT. The encoded protein is CASSQRLGVAAFTDTQYF.

Turning to this clone: A junction boundary mismatches the germline segment, possibly from a read error. The gene calls are TRBV11-2 and TRBJ2-5; 13 bases are a match to TRBD2. From germline, CDR1 is SGHAT and CDR2 FQNNGV. The CDR3 runs to 13 residues. CDR3 sequence: CASSDGLAGDRNF. As DNA, the CDR3 is TGTGCCAGCAGCGACGGACTAGCGGGAGATCGTAACTTC.

The CDR3 loop reads CASSPSRESSYNEQFF. As DNA, the CDR3 is TGTGCCAGCAGCCCCTCGCGGGAAAGCTCCTACAATGAGCAGTTCTTC. The chain combines TRBV14 with TRBJ2-1, with a possible D match to TRBD2 (6 bases). The CDR3 has 16 amino acids. The V gene's germline CDR1 is SGHDN and CDR2 FVKESK. V lost 4 bases and J lost 0, with 13 bases in between.

This clone was found once. The rearrangement joins TRBV11-2 to TRBJ2-7; either TRBD1 or TRBD2 may fit D (5 bases each). Trimming removed 2 bases at V and 2 bases at J, with 13 bases between. Per the germline V gene, CDR1 is SGHAT and CDR2 is FQNNGV. The CDR3 consists of 15 residues. The chain's CDR3 is CASSLLGRTTYEQYF. The CDR3, as DNA: TGTGCCAGCAGCTTATTGGGACGGACGACCTACGAGCAGTACTTC. Filled out from reference TRBV11-2 and TRBJ2-7, the complete variable domain reads EAGVAQSPRYKIIEKRQSVAFWCNPISGHATLYWYQQILGQGPKLLIQFQNNGVVDDSQLPKDRFSAERLKGVDSTLKIQPAKLEDSAVYLCASSLLGRTTYEQYFGPGTRLTVT.

The chain employs TRBV28 and TRBJ2-6; D assignment may be TRBD1 or TRBD2 (5 bases each). The ends were cut back, 6 bases at V and 0 bases at J, with 6 bases in the middle. This CDR3 spans 14 amino acids. The germline CDR1 and CDR2 sequences are MDHEN and SYDVKM. Here the CDR3 DNA reads TGTGCCAGCAGGGGGGTCTCTGGGGCCAACGTCCTGACTTTC. Translating it yields CASRGVSGANVLTF.

V is TRBV30 and J is TRBJ2-4, with TRBD1 matching 7 bases. J lost 4 bases, V lost 2 bases, and 11 bases had no gene match. Germline V gene data show CDR1 as GTSNPN and CDR2 as SVGIG (reference sequence). This CDR3 has 16 amino acids. The CDR3 nucleotides read TGTGCCTGGAGTTGGGAGCCCGGGACAGTTAAAAACATTCAGTACTTC. Protein: CAWSWEPGTVKNIQYF.

This chain connects TRBV9 to TRBJ2-2; 10 bases line up with TRBD2. The CDR3 loop spans 19 amino acids. V shed 3 bases, J shed 4 bases, and the junction held 15 bases outside the gene matches. Germline CDR1 is SGDLS and CDR2 is YYNGEE. CDR3 coding DNA: TGTGCCAGCAGCGAGCCGACTAGCGGGCCTTCCTTCCTCACCGGGGAGCTGTTTTTT. It translates to CASSEPTSGPSFLTGELFF.

This clone was observed once. The chain employs TRBV6-1 and TRBJ2-5, with D possibly matching TRBD2 (7 bases). CDR1 is MNHNS and CDR2 is SASEGT in the germline V gene. V was trimmed by 4 bases and J by 3 bases, leaving 18 bases between them. The CDR3 totals 16 residues. CDR3 residues: CASSARGGTMKETQYF. The CDR3 coding sequence is TGTGCCAGCAGTGCCAGGGGAGGGACAATGAAAGAGACCCAGTACTTC.